Presented here are 31 T cell receptor beta chains from one specimen sequenced in a study of blood T cells in healthy people across ages. A second PCR, run for about 7 to 12 cycles, used a sample-barcoded 5' primer plus a J-beta primer mix. TCRdb re-called the 5' RACE reads through MiXCR, storing one row per CDR3 protein. The repertoire holds 1.5 million to 2 million distinct CDR3 sequences, with approximately 32% as singletons. Sequenced input: blood. The receptors shown here come from a woman between 25 and 40 years old in good health.

The chain uses TRBV25-1 and TRBJ1-1, with D possibly matching TRBD1 (5 bases). Germline V gene sequence: CDR1 MGHDK, CDR2 SYGVNS. This CDR3 is built from 16 residues. With 3 bases removed from V and 2 bases from J, the gap between germline ends came to 16 bases. The CDR3 is CASSDHPGNFNTEAFF. For the CDR3, the DNA is TGTGCCAGCAGTGATCACCCAGGGAATTTTAACACTGAAGCTTTCTTT.

The chain recombines TRBV27 with TRBJ2-7; 7 bases agree with TRBD1. Germline V gives CDR1 MNHEY, CDR2 SMNVEV (reference sequence). V dropped 3 bases and J dropped 7; count of bases not matched to a gene: 15. This CDR3 contains 16 residues. As DNA, the CDR3 is TGTGCCAGCAGTTTGGAAGGGGGCGTGGTCCCTCTTGAGCAGTACTTC. Protein sequence: CASSLEGGVVPLEQYF.

V usage is TRBV27 and J usage is TRBJ2-1, with 10 bases lining up with TRBD2. V was clipped by 7 bases and J by 5 bases; unmatched bases: 14. The CDR3 length is 17 residues. The germline CDR1 and CDR2 sequences are MNHEY and SMNVEV (reference sequence). CDR3 region: CASTNIKGLASHNEQFF. In DNA form, the CDR3 reads TGTGCCAGCACCAACATAAAGGGACTAGCGTCCCACAATGAGCAGTTCTTC.

V gene TRBV20-1 combines with J gene TRBJ2-1, with D uncertain. The CDR3 is made up of 13 amino acids. From germline, CDR1 is DFQATT and CDR2 SNEGSKA (reference sequence). CDR3 DNA sequence: TGCGTCGCGGAGCAGAGTGCCTACAATGAGCAGTTCTTC. Its translation is CVAEQSAYNEQFF.

This clonotype occurred a few times. The chain is built from TRBV20-1 and TRBJ1-2; 9 bases align to TRBD1. V was pared by 5 bases and J by 8 bases, with 6 bases of the junction left unmatched. CDR3 length: 12 amino acids. CDR1 is DFQATT and CDR2 is SNEGSKA in the germline V gene (reference sequence). The CDR3 region is CSAPQGARGYTF. The CDR3 bases are TGCAGTGCTCCACAGGGGGCGCGGGGCTACACCTTC.

V usage is TRBV2 and J usage is TRBJ2-7; D perhaps matches TRBD2 (6 bases). Germline V gene sequence: CDR1 SNHLY, CDR2 FYNNEI. CDR3 length: 13 residues. Trimming took off 7 bases at V and 2 bases at J, with 12 bases between the two ends. CDR3 sequence (DNA): TGTGCCAGCACCCTTAGCGGAGCCTACGAGCAGTACTTC. Translating it yields CASTLSGAYEQYF.

On this clonotype: Because it lacks the conserved phenylalanine or tryptophan at the end, this CDR3 is likely a read error. The DNA of the CDR3 is TGCAGCGTTGAATGGACTAGCGGGGCCAAAAACATTCAGTACCTC. Protein sequence: CSVEWTSGAKNIQYL. The chain recombines TRBV29-1 with TRBJ2-4; 11 bases agree with TRBD2. Germline CDR1 reads SQVTM; CDR2 reads ANQGSEA. The ends lost 2 bases at V and 1 base at J; junction bases unmatched: 1. This CDR3 has 15 amino acids.

This clonotype was seen at least ten times. J is TRBJ2-1 and V is TRBV12-3 or TRBV12-4; 10 nucleotides line up with TRBD1. The CDR3 totals 16 residues. V shed 5 bases and J 7 bases; nucleotides not matched to a gene: 11. CDR3 amino acids: CASSATPGQGKNEQFF. DNA for the CDR3: TGTGCCAGCAGTGCTACCCCGGGACAGGGGAAGAATGAGCAGTTCTTC.

This clonotype was counted between two and nine times. CDR3 in amino acids: CASRGTLTIQYF. The DNA for the CDR3 is TGTGCCAGTAGAGGGACACTTACGATTCAGTACTTC. This chain connects TRBV27 to TRBJ2-7, with D possibly TRBD1 on 6 matching bases. Deletions cut 9 bases from V and 10 bases from J, with 19 bases between. Per the germline V gene, CDR1 is MNHEY and CDR2 is SMNVEV (reference sequence). The CDR3 is made up of 12 amino acids.

This clonotype was seen a few times. Here the CDR3 reads CASSQDGSGFYGYTF. DNA of the CDR3: TGTGCCAGCAGCCAAGATGGTTCGGGATTCTATGGCTACACCTTC. This chain links TRBV4-2 with TRBJ1-2; D gene ambiguous. Germline V gives CDR1 LGHNA, CDR2 YNFKEQ. V gave up 0 bases and J gave up 4 bases, with 12 bases separating them. The CDR3 loop spans 15 amino acids.

This chain uses TRBV20-1 with TRBJ2-2; the D gene is possibly TRBD2 (5 bases). Trimming took off 4 bases at V and 7 bases at J, with 16 bases between the two ends. The CDR3 sequence is 14 residues long. Germline assignment: CDR1 DFQATT and CDR2 SNEGSKA (reference sequence). The CDR3 sequence is CSATADFGLGELFF. DNA of the CDR3: TGCAGTGCTACGGCGGACTTCGGGCTCGGGGAGCTGTTTTTT.

This clonotype was detected only a few times. The CDR3 nucleotides read TGTGCCAGCAGCTCCGGGACAGGGACAGTTGGCTACACCTTC. It specifies CASSSGTGTVGYTF. This chain uses TRBV7-8 with TRBJ1-2, with TRBD1 matching over 9 bases. V lost 4 bases to trimming and J lost 7 bases; unmatched junction nucleotides: 7. CDR1 and CDR2 (germline): SGHVS, FQNEAQ. CDR3 size: 14 residues.

The genes are TRBV28 and TRBJ1-2; 7 bases fit TRBD1. This CDR3 is 13 amino acids long. Per germline, CDR1 MDHEN and CDR2 SYDVKM. J was trimmed by 7 bases and V by 6 bases; bases with no gene match: 8. The CDR3 bases are TGTGCCAGCAGGCCTACAGGGGAGGCTGGCTACACCTTC. This encodes CASRPTGEAGYTF.

V is TRBV7-9 and J is TRBJ2-3, with TRBD1 matching 7 bases. CDR3 size: 16 residues. Trimming at V came to 2 bases and at J to 10 bases, leaving 15 bases not matched to a gene. Germline V lookup: CDR1 SEHNR, CDR2 FQNEAQ (reference sequence). The CDR3 loop reads CASSLKTGTPQDAQYF. The DNA of the CDR3 is TGTGCCAGCAGCTTAAAGACAGGGACACCGCAGGATGCGCAGTATTTT.

The rearrangement links TRBV2 to TRBJ2-1; perhaps TRBD2 as D (5 bases). Germline V gene data show CDR1 as SNHLY and CDR2 as FYNNEI. Trimming took off 7 bases at V and 4 bases at J, with 14 bases between the two ends. This CDR3 is 14 amino acids long. In DNA, the CDR3 is TGTGCCAGCACTGTGCGGGTCCATTACAATGAGCAGTTCTTC. Encoded protein: CASTVRVHYNEQFF.

As for this clonotype: Its ends do not fully match the called genes, so a read error is possible. The V call is TRBV10-3, the J call TRBJ2-7; 10 positions match TRBD1. The germline V gene has CDR1 ENHRY and CDR2 SYGVKD. The CDR3 extends over 16 amino acids. The CDR3 sequence is CPISDEAGTGVYEQYF. In nucleotides, the CDR3 is TGTCCCATCAGTGATGAAGCCGGGACAGGGGTCTACGAGCAGTACTTC.

This clonotype was counted only a few times. The V gene is TRBV2, the J gene TRBJ2-3; D tentatively reads TRBD1 or TRBD2 (5 bases each). Trimming cost V 3 bases and J 4 bases, with 14 bases left between them. The CDR3 extends over 15 amino acids. CDR1 SNHLY and CDR2 FYNNEI come from the germline V gene. CDR3 region: CASSERGRQADTQYF. CDR3 sequence (DNA): TGTGCCAGCAGTGAGAGGGGCCGACAAGCAGATACGCAGTATTTT.

In this sample, this clonotype turned up a few times. The V gene is TRBV4-1, the J gene TRBJ1-4; no reliable D call. V was cut by 6 bases and J by 5 bases, with 10 bases left in between. There are 13 residues in the CDR3. Per germline, CDR1 MGHRA and CDR2 YSYEKL. CDR3 DNA sequence: TGCGCCAGCAGGCTGGCACCAAATGAAAAACTGTTTTTT. It is translated as CASRLAPNEKLFF.

In its sample, this clonotype was seen many times. The chain employs TRBV20-1 and TRBJ2-3; D gene uncertain. There are 16 residues in the CDR3. Germline V gene data show CDR1 as DFQATT and CDR2 as SNEGSKA (reference sequence). V lost 5 bases to trimming and J lost 1 base, with 19 bases between them. CDR3 residues: CSAEGGGPRGTDTQYF. CDR3 DNA sequence: TGCAGTGCTGAAGGCGGCGGACCAAGGGGCACAGATACGCAGTATTTT.

This clonotype came up a few times. J is TRBJ1-2 and V is TRBV25-1; D is undetermined. The germline CDR1 and CDR2 sequences are MGHDK and SYGVNS. The V end lost 4 bases, the J end lost 4 bases, and 10 bases lay between the germline ends. The CDR3 has 13 amino acids. The CDR3 reads CASSVIEGYGYTF. The CDR3 DNA reads as TGTGCCAGCAGTGTTATCGAGGGCTATGGCTACACCTTC.

This clonotype was counted only a few times. The J gene is TRBJ2-7, the V gene TRBV3-1; tentative D call: TRBD2 (5 bases). The CDR3 has 15 residues. Germline-derived CDR1 and CDR2 are LGHDT and YNNKEL (reference sequence). V was clipped by 4 bases and J by 4 bases, with 17 bases between them. DNA for the CDR3: TGTGCCAGCAGCCTTGGTTCCGGGAACCCTTACGAGCAGTACTTC. Protein sequence: CASSLGSGNPYEQYF.

The J gene is TRBJ2-1, the V gene TRBV5-1; TRBD2 agrees at 11 bases. J lost 5 bases, V lost 4 bases, and 5 bases had no gene match. Germline V gives CDR1 SGHRS, CDR2 YFSETQ. CDR3 length: 15 amino acids. CDR3 region: CASSPVAGGDNEQFF. In nucleotides, the CDR3 is TGCGCCAGCAGCCCCGTAGCGGGAGGGGACAATGAGCAGTTCTTC.

The chain recombines TRBV20-1 with TRBJ2-7; D possibly corresponds to TRBD2 (6 bases). Trimming pared 0 bases from V and 5 bases from J, leaving 14 bases between. The CDR3 has 14 amino acids. From germline, CDR1 is DFQATT and CDR2 SNEGSKA (reference sequence). The CDR3 is CSARDGGLGNEQYF. The CDR3, as DNA: TGCAGTGCTAGAGACGGGGGATTGGGGAACGAGCAGTACTTC.

This clonotype has a count of ten or more. V gene TRBV10-3 combines with J gene TRBJ2-1; tentatively, D is TRBD2 (5 bases). Germline assignment: CDR1 ENHRY and CDR2 SYGVKD. CDR3 size: 13 residues. The CDR3 nucleotides are TGTGCTAGTGGTTTGGCTGGAGGCAATGAGCAGTTCTTC. Translating gives CASGLAGGNEQFF.

This clonotype has more than one count but fewer than ten. This chain joins TRBV3-1 and TRBJ2-1; a possible D gene is TRBD2 (5 bases). Germline assignment: CDR1 LGHDT and CDR2 YNNKEL (reference sequence). V lost 1 base to trimming and J lost 5 bases, with 12 bases between them. The CDR3 runs to 15 residues. The CDR3 bases are TGTGCCAGCAGCCAAGTTTCGCGGGCCAACAATGAGCAGTTCTTC. Protein: CASSQVSRANNEQFF.

The sample holds a few counts of this clonotype. The V and J genes are TRBV20-1 and TRBJ2-7; the D is unclear. The CDR3 contains 14 residues. CDR1 is DFQATT and CDR2 is SNEGSKA in the germline V gene (reference sequence). The ends were cut back, 6 bases at V and 3 bases at J, with 18 bases in the middle. The chain's CDR3 is CSARQALNYYEQYF. CDR3 sequence (DNA): TGCAGTGCCCGCCAGGCCCTAAATTACTACGAGCAGTACTTC.

As concerns this clonotype: A much larger clone differs from this one at a single base, so this may be a read error. The chain employs TRBV5-1 and TRBJ2-7, with 10 bases identical to TRBD1. CDR1 and CDR2 from the germline V gene are SGHRS and YFSETQ. The CDR3 is made up of 15 amino acids. The CDR3 spells CASGLGDRGLYEQYF. As DNA, the CDR3 is TGCGCCAGCGGCTTGGGTGACAGGGGGCTCTACGAGCAGTACTTC.

This clonotype was seen more than once but under ten times. The chain links TRBV20-1 to TRBJ1-2, with D perhaps TRBD1 (5 bases). Germline V CDR1 and CDR2: DFQATT, SNEGSKA (reference sequence). The V and J ends lost 0 bases and 3 bases respectively, with 14 bases between them. The CDR3 is 15 amino acids. CDR3 DNA sequence: TGCAGTGCTAGAGACGCACGCCAGGGACACTATGGCTACACCTTC. Protein: CSARDARQGHYGYTF.

The sample holds a few counts of this clonotype. The J gene is TRBJ2-3, the V gene TRBV29-1, with D perhaps TRBD1 (7 bases). CDR1 and CDR2 (germline): SQVTM, ANQGSEA. The CDR3 covers 14 residues. This CDR3 reads CTSGGAGGADTQYF. As DNA, the CDR3 is TGCACCTCTGGAGGGGCAGGGGGAGCGGATACGCAGTATTTT.

The chain has TRBV20-1 and TRBJ2-7, with 11 bases aligning to TRBD2. The CDR3 length is 13 residues. Trimming took 6 bases from V and 5 from J; bases not matched to a gene: 6. Germline CDR1 is DFQATT and CDR2 is SNEGSKA (reference sequence). Here the CDR3 reads CSALAGGPDEQYF. DNA for the CDR3: TGCAGTGCCTTAGCGGGAGGGCCTGACGAGCAGTACTTC.

This chain connects TRBV20-1 to TRBJ2-4, with D perhaps assigned TRBD1 or TRBD2 (6 bases each). The CDR3 has 14 residues. Germline CDR1 reads DFQATT; CDR2 reads SNEGSKA (reference sequence). V lost 8 bases to trimming and J lost 2 bases, with 16 bases between them. The CDR3 region is CSPLRGPPKNIQYF. The CDR3 coding sequence is TGCAGTCCTCTCCGGGGGCCACCCAAAAACATTCAGTACTTC.